Below, 4 T cell receptor beta chains from the same sample are listed, as sequenced in a study of siplizumab effects on memory and regulatory T cells. Sequenced by immunoSEQ multiplex PCR; TCRdb stores in-frame clones only, minus some. The sample has some 99,000 clones; about 92% are singletons. The sample comprised Tregs sorted from blood. The receptor set was obtained from a human donor in good health.

The V call is TRBV5-1, the J call TRBJ2-7; perhaps TRBD2 as D (6 bases). Deletions cut 2 bases from V and 0 bases from J, with 18 bases between. There are 17 residues in the CDR3. The V gene's germline CDR1 is SGHRS and CDR2 YFSETQ. CDR3 protein: CASSFSAAGMSSYEQYF. The CDR3 nucleotides read TGCGCCAGCAGCTTTTCTGCGGCGGGGATGAGCTCCTACGAGCAGTACTTC.

The V call is TRBV5-6, the J call TRBJ2-3; TRBD2 matches at 11 bases. Losses at the gene ends were 5 bases for V and 7 bases for J; bases not matched to a gene: 12. From germline, CDR1 is SGHDT and CDR2 YYEEEE. The CDR3 is made up of 16 amino acids. The CDR3 here is CASRATGTSGTYTQYF. The CDR3 coding sequence is TGTGCCAGCAGAGCTACCGGGACTAGCGGTACTTATACGCAGTATTTT.

The CDR3 bases are TGCAGTGCCACCGAGTTGAATGAGCAGTTCTTC. This gives the protein CSATELNEQFF. This chain joins TRBV20-1 and TRBJ2-1; D ambiguous. V was trimmed by 6 bases and J by 7 bases, leaving 10 bases between them. This CDR3 has 11 amino acids. Germline loops: CDR1 DFQATT, CDR2 SNEGSKA (reference sequence).

The rearrangement links TRBV6-6 to TRBJ2-1; 7 nucleotides line up with TRBD1. The V gene's germline CDR1 is MNHNY and CDR2 SVGAGI (reference sequence). This CDR3 has 14 residues. The junction had 10 bases not matched to a gene; V was cut back by 6 bases and J by 8 bases. CDR3 DNA sequence: TGTGCCAGCAGCTCCGGGACAGTTGGTTATGAGCAGTTCTTC. Protein product: CASSSGTVGYEQFF.